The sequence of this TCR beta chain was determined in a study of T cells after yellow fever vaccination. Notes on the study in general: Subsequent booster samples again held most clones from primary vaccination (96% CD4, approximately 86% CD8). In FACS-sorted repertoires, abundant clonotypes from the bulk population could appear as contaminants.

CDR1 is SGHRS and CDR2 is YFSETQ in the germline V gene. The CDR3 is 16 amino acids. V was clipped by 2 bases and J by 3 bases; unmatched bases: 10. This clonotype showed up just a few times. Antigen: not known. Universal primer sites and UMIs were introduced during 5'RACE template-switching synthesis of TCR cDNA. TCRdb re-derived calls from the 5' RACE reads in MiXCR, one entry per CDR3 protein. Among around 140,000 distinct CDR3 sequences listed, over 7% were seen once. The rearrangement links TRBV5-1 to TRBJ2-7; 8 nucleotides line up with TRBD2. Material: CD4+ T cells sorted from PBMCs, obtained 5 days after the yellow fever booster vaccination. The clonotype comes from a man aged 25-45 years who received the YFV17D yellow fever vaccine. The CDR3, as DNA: TGCGCCAGCAGCTTTGGTTGGACTAGCCTTAACTACGAGCAGTACTTC. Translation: CASSFGWTSLNYEQYF. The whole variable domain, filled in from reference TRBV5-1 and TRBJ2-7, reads KAGVTQTPRYLIKTRGQQVTLSCSPISGHRSVSWYQQTPGQGLQFLFEYFSETQRNKGNFPGRFSGRQFSNSRSEMNVSTLELGDSALYLCASSFGWTSLNYEQYFGPGTRLTVT.